This TCR beta chain is from a study of blood T cell repertoires in COVID-19. Across the whole study: COVID-19 samples, acute and convalescent, were from the United States, Italy and Spain. PBMCs, B-cell-depleted T cells, or T cells were the source of the cDNA or gDNA that made up the material.

Generated by immunoSEQ multiplex PCR, the TCRdb table keeps only in-frame clones and is missing some. The table has over 90,000 clones, around 87% seen once; the top ten hold 15% to 20%. Per germline, CDR1 SGHRS and CDR2 YFSETQ. V lost 3 bases and J lost 6; bases outside the gene matches: 12. The length of the CDR3 is 16 residues. This clonotype was obtained from a human donor in a cohort sampled during active COVID-19. The chain combines TRBV5-1 with TRBJ2-3; 8 bases are shared with TRBD2. The sequenced sample consisted of peripheral blood. As DNA, the CDR3 is TGCGCCAGCAGCTGGGGCACTAGCGGTCGTTTGGATACGCAGTATTTT. Translated, it gives CASSWGTSGRLDTQYF.